This TCR beta chain was recorded in a study of T cell responses to AZD1222 COVID-19 vaccine. For the study at large: Second-dose recipients at about 4 or about 12 weeks were treated as one pooled group.

Study-level findings and limits: Among those given AZD1222, only five or six were seropositive at baseline. Spike-spanning, vaccine-associated CD4 TCRs were dominant at 160-218 and 743-854. Repertoire sampling was restricted to post-peak T cell response timepoints.

Clones were read by immunoSEQ multiplex PCR, and TCRdb kept only the in-frame ones, dropping some. The data show approximately 160,000 clones, with about nine tenths seen just once and roughly 1.6% held by the top ten. Germline V CDR1 and CDR2: MNHEY, SVGAGI. With V trimmed by 0 bases and J by 9 bases, 7 bases remained unmatched. The CDR3 has 16 amino acids. In the case of this clone: Its antigen is not known.

The chain links TRBV6-5 to TRBJ2-6; 8 bases fit TRBD1. This receptor was obtained from an adult in good health. Sequencing used peripheral blood, obtained on day 0 of AZD1222 vaccination. CDR3 bases: TGTGCCAGCAGTTACTCGCTACAGGGGGGAGGCAACGTCCTGACTTTC. Its translation is CASSYSLQGGGNVLTF.